What follows describes a single T cell receptor (beta chain). No antigen is known for it. Germline V lookup: CDR1 MDHEN, CDR2 SYDVKM. The trim removed 5 bases at V and 2 bases at J, leaving 5 bases unmatched. CDR3 length: 15 residues. The sample is drawn from a study of cytomegalovirus exposure and HLA in healthy donors. Broader study findings: Presence/absence analyses assumed roughly uniform sequencing depth across donors, which may not hold.

PCR primers comprised 60 Vbeta and 13 Jbeta primers. Only in-frame clones appear in the TCRdb table, and some are missing; sequencing was by immunoSEQ multiplex PCR. The repertoire holds about 100,000 clones, with more than 80% as singletons. J is TRBJ1-2 and V is TRBV28, with 10 positions matching TRBD1. The TCR was taken from a man aged 25 to 40 in good health and CMV-seronegative. The sequencing input was PBMCs. The CDR3: CASSTGGQGNYGYTF. For the CDR3, the DNA is TGTGCCAGCAGTACCGGGGGACAGGGGAACTATGGCTACACCTTC.